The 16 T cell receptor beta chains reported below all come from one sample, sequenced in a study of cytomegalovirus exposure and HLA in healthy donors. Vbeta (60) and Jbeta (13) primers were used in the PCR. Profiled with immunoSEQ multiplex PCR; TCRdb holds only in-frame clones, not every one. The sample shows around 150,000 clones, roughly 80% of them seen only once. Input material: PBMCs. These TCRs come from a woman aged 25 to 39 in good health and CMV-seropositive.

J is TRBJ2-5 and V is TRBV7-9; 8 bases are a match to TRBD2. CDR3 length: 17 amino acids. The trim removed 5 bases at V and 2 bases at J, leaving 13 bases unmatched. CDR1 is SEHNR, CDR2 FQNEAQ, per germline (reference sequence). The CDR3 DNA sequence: TGTGCCAGCAGCCTCTCGTCGGGGGGGGGAATTCAAGAGACCCAGTACTTC. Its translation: CASSLSSGGGIQETQYF.

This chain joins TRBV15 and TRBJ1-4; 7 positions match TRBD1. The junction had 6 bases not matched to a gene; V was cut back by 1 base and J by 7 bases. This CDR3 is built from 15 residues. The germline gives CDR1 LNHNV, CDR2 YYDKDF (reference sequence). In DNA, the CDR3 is TGTGCCACCAGCAGAGGAGGGGGCGCGGGTGAAAAACTGTTTTTT. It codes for CATSRGGGAGEKLFF.

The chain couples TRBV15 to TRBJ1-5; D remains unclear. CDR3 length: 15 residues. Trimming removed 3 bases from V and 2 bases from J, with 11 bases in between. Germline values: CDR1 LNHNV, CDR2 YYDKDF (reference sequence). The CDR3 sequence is CATSRGPVGNQPQHF. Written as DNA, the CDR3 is TGTGCCACCAGCAGGGGCCCCGTGGGCAATCAGCCCCAGCATTTT.

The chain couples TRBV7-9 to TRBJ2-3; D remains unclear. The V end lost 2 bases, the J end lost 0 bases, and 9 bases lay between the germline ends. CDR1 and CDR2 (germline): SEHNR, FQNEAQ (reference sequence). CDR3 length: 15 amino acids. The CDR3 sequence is CASSLSLPSTDTQYF. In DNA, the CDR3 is TGTGCCAGCAGCTTATCTCTACCTAGCACAGATACGCAGTATTTT.

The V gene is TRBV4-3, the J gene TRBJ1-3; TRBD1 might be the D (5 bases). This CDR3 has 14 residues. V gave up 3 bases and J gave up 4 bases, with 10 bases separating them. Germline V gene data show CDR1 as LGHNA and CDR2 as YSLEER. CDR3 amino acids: CASSQARTGNTIYF. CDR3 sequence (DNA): TGCGCCAGCAGCCAGGCCCGGACAGGAAACACCATATATTTT.

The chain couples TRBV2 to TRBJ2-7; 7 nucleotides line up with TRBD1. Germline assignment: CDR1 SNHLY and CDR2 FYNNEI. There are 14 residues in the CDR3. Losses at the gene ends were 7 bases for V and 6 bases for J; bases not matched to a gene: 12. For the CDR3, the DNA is TGTGCCAGCAAGAGGGTAGGGGGCGAGGGCGAGCAGTACTTC. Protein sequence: CASKRVGGEGEQYF.

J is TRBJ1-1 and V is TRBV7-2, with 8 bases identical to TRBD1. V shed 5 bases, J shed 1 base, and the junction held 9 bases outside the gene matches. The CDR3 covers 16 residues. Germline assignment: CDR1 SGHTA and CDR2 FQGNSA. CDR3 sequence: CASSPRGQGRNTEAFF. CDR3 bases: TGTGCCAGCAGCCCGCGAGGACAGGGAAGGAACACTGAAGCTTTCTTT.

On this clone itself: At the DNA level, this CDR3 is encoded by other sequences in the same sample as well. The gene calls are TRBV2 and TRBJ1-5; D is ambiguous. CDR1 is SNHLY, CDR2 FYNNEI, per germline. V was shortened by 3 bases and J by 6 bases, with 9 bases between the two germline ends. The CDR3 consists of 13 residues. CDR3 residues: CASSEEGIQPQHF. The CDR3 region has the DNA TGTGCCAGCAGTGAGGAGGGAATTCAGCCCCAGCATTTT. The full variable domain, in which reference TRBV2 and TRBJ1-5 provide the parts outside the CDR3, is EPEVTQTPSHQVTQMGQEVILRCVPISNHLYFYWYRQILGQKVEFLVSFYNNEISEKSEIFDDQFSVERPDGSNFTLKIRSTKLEDSAMYFCASSEEGIQPQHFGDGTRLSIL.

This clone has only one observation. CDR3 sequence: CASSVPRNRSVSNQPQHF. In nucleotides, the CDR3 is TGTGCCAGCAGCGTACCGAGGAACAGGTCCGTATCCAATCAGCCCCAGCATTTT. The chain employs TRBV9 and TRBJ1-5; TRBD1 is a possible D gene (5 bases). This CDR3 region has 18 residues. From germline, CDR1 is SGDLS and CDR2 YYNGEE. Trimming left V 1 base short and J 3 bases short, with 20 bases between.

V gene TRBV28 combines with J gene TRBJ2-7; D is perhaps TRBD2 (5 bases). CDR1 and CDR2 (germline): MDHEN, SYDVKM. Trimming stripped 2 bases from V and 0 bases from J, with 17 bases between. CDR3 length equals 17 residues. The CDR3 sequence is CASSLDGDLRASYEQYF. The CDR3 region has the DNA TGTGCCAGCAGTTTAGACGGGGATCTACGGGCCTCCTACGAGCAGTACTTC.

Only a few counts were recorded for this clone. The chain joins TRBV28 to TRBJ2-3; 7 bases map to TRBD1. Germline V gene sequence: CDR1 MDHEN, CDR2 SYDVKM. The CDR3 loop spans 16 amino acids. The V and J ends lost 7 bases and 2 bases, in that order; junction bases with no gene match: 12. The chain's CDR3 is CASTPLPEGATDTQYF. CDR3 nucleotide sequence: TGTGCCAGCACCCCTCTCCCCGAGGGGGCCACAGATACGCAGTATTTT.

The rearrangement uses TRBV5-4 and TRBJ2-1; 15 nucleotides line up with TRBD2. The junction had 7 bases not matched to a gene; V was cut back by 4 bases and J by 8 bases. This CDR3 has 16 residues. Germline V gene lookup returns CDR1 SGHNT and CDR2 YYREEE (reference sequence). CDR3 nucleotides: TGTGCCAGCAGCCCGTGGACTAGCGGGGGGGCGGATGAGCAGTTCTTC. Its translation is CASSPWTSGGADEQFF. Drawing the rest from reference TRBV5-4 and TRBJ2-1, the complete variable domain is ETGVTQSPTHLIKTRGQQVTLRCSSQSGHNTVSWYQQALGQGPQFIFQYYREEENGRGNFPPRFSGLQFPNYSSELNVNALELDDSALYLCASSPWTSGGADEQFFGPGTRLTVL.

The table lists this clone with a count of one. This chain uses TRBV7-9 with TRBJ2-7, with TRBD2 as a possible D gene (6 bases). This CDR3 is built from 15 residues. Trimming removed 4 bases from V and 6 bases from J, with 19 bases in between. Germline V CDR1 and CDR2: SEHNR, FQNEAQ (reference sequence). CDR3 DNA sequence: TGTGCCAGCAGCTCACAACAGAGGTCGGGGGTCGAGCAGTACTTC. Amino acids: CASSSQQRSGVEQYF. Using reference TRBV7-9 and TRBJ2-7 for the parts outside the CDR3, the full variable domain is DTGVSQNPRHKITKRGQNVTFRCDPISEHNRLYWYRQTLGQGPEFLTYFQNEAQLEKSRLLSDRFSAERPKGSFSTLEIQRTEQGDSAMYLCASSSQQRSGVEQYFGPGTRLTVT.

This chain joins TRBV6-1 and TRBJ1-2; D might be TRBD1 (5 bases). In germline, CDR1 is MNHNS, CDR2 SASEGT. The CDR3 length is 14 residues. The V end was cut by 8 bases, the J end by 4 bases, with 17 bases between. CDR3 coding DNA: TGTGCCAGCCTACCTCAGGGTAGCAGCTATGGCTACACCTTC. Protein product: CASLPQGSSYGYTF.

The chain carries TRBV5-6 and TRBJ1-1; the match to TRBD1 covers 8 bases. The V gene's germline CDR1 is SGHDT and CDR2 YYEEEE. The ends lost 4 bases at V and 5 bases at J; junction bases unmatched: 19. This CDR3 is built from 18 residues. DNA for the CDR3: TGTGCCAGCAGCCCAAAGACCACAGGGCAACAGGGGGATACTGAAGCTTTCTTT. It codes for CASSPKTTGQQGDTEAFF.

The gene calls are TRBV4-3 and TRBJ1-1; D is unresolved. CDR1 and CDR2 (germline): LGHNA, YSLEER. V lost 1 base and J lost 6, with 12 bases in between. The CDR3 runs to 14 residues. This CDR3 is CASSQVHRDSEAFF. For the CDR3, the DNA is TGCGCCAGCAGCCAAGTCCACCGTGACTCTGAAGCTTTCTTT.